The present TCR beta chain was sequenced within a study of cytomegalovirus exposure and HLA in healthy donors. This CDR3 region has 17 residues. The germline CDR1 and CDR2 sequences are MNHEY and SMNVEV (reference sequence). V lost 1 base and J 6 bases, leaving 19 bases between the germline ends. Findings of the study overall: Because they were indistinguishable, some V segments, including TRBV6-2 and TRBV6-3, were excluded. Reported findings show TCR beta sequences accurately forecast HLA-A and HLA-B alleles in most subjects.

About this clone itself: Antigen specificity is unknown.

PCR amplification relied on 60 Vbeta primers (plus 13 Jbeta primers). TCRdb keeps only in-frame clones here, not all; method: immunoSEQ multiplex PCR. The sample shows 75,000 to 100,000 clones, around three quarters of them seen only once. The clonotype originates from a man younger than 40 in good health and CMV-seronegative. The sequenced sample consisted of PBMCs. The J gene is TRBJ1-5, the V gene TRBV27; a possible D gene is TRBD1 (5 bases). CDR3 DNA: TGTGCCAGCAGTTTATATCGGGGAGGGGCCCCGCCTCAGCCCCAGCATTTT. Protein sequence: CASSLYRGGAPPQPQHF.